The 16 T cell receptor beta chains below were found in one sample sequenced in a study of shared clonotypes between healthy human individuals. TCRdb keeps only in-frame clones here, not all; method: immunoSEQ multiplex PCR. The sample lists 2 million to 2.5 million clones; approximately 95% were seen once. Material: naive CD4+ T cells from PBMCs. As to subset: CD45RA+ positively selected. The source is a man between 18 and 35 years old in good health. Some clones in this sample may be carry-over from other donors' samples.

The J gene is TRBJ1-6, the V gene TRBV15; D unresolved. The ends were cut back, 0 bases at V and 0 bases at J, with 12 bases in the middle. Germline V lookup: CDR1 LNHNV, CDR2 YYDKDF (reference sequence). The CDR3 contains 18 residues. The CDR3 sequence is CATSRDRSLLSYNSPLHF. CDR3 nucleotide sequence: TGTGCCACCAGCAGAGACAGGTCCCTACTCTCCTATAATTCACCCCTCCACTTT.

The CDR3 DNA sequence: TGTGCCTTCCGGGCGGGAGGGCCCGCGTACAATGAGCAGTTCTTC. It encodes CAFRAGGPAYNEQFF. J is TRBJ2-1 and V is TRBV5-4; TRBD2 matches at 9 bases. The CDR3 runs 15 residues. Germline V gene sequence: CDR1 SGHNT, CDR2 YYREEE (reference sequence). V gave up 10 bases and J gave up 4 bases; unmatched junction bases: 12.

The chain recombines TRBV7-9 with TRBJ2-5; D gene unclear. V lost 4 bases, J lost 5 bases, and 17 bases lay in between. CDR3 length: 15 residues. Per germline, CDR1 SEHNR and CDR2 FQNEAQ (reference sequence). DNA of the CDR3: TGTGCCAGCAGCTCCCTCACTGCCTCCGCGGAGACCCAGTACTTC. It yields the protein CASSSLTASAETQYF.

DNA of the CDR3: TGTGCCTGGAGTAACGGAGAGTGGGTCCAATTCACCGGGGAGCTGTTTTTT. Translation: CAWSNGEWVQFTGELFF. The V gene is TRBV30, the J gene TRBJ2-2; D is undetermined. The CDR3 sequence is 17 residues long. CDR1 GTSNPN and CDR2 SVGIG come from the germline V gene (reference sequence). V lost 2 bases and J 4 bases, leaving 20 bases between the germline ends. Supplemented by reference TRBV30 and TRBJ2-2, the full variable domain reads SQTIHQWPATLVQPVGSPLSLECTVEGTSNPNLYWYRQAAGRGLQLLFYSVGIGQISSEVPQNLSASRPQDRQFILSSKKLLLSDSGFYLCAWSNGEWVQFTGELFFGEGSRLTVL.

The chain links TRBV5-1 to TRBJ1-4; tentative D call: TRBD1 (6 bases). V was pared by 7 bases and J by 5 bases, with 15 bases between. Germline V CDR1 and CDR2: SGHRS, YFSETQ. The CDR3 spans 14 residues. The CDR3 spells CASGVGGGNEKLFF. The CDR3 bases are TGCGCCAGCGGTGTCGGAGGGGGAAATGAAAAACTGTTTTTT.

V is TRBV11-1 and J is TRBJ2-7; D may be TRBD1 (6 bases). Deletions cut 5 bases from V and 0 bases from J, with 14 bases between. This CDR3 comprises 15 residues. The germline gives CDR1 SGHAT, CDR2 FQDESV (reference sequence). The CDR3 DNA sequence: TGTGCCAGCAGCCCGACAGGTCTAAGCTCCTACGAGCAGTACTTC. It is translated as CASSPTGLSSYEQYF.

This rearrangement joins TRBV6-1 to TRBJ2-5; D perhaps matches TRBD2 (6 bases). The CDR3 extends over 14 amino acids. V was shortened by 6 bases and J by 2 bases, with 13 bases between the two germline ends. Looked up from germline, CDR1 is MNHNS and CDR2 is SASEGT. The CDR3: CASRRRGVQETQYF. The CDR3 bases are TGTGCCAGCAGGCGGAGGGGAGTACAAGAGACCCAGTACTTC.

The chain joins TRBV5-4 to TRBJ2-1; D call uncertain. The germline V and J ends were trimmed by 4 bases and 0 bases, with 14 bases remaining between them. There are 16 residues in the CDR3. The germline CDR1 and CDR2 sequences are SGHNT and YYREEE (reference sequence). The DNA for the CDR3 is TGTGCCAGCAGCCTGGACCCGGATAGCTCCTACAATGAGCAGTTCTTC. Translating it yields CASSLDPDSSYNEQFF.

This chain uses TRBV2 with TRBJ1-5; D is possibly TRBD1 (5 bases). The CDR3 totals 15 residues. Germline values: CDR1 SNHLY, CDR2 FYNNEI. With 3 bases removed from V and 5 bases from J, the gap between germline ends came to 14 bases. The chain's CDR3 is CASSDRGGWDQPQHF. The CDR3 bases are TGTGCCAGCAGTGATAGGGGTGGATGGGATCAGCCCCAGCATTTT.

The gene calls are TRBV5-6 and TRBJ1-3; D unresolved. V lost 4 bases and J lost 3, with 14 bases in between. The CDR3 extends over 15 amino acids. From germline, CDR1 is SGHDT and CDR2 YYEEEE. The CDR3 DNA sequence: TGTGCCAGCAGCGGAGCCCGATTGGGTGGAAACACCATATATTTT. Its translation: CASSGARLGGNTIYF. The full variable domain, completed using reference TRBV5-6 and TRBJ1-3, is DAGVTQSPTHLIKTRGQQVTLRCSPKSGHDTVSWYQQALGQGPQFIFQYYEEEERQRGNFPDRFSGHQFPNYSSELNVNALLLGDSALYLCASSGARLGGNTIYFGEGSWLTVV.

In this sample, this clone turned up once. CDR3 in DNA: TGTGCCAGCAGCCGCGGCGGGAGGTTCGCAGATACGCAGTATTTT. It codes for CASSRGGRFADTQYF. The gene calls are TRBV6-5 and TRBJ2-3; 8 positions match TRBD2. Germline trimming cut 6 bases from V and 4 bases from J; bases unmatched to any gene: 9. The CDR3 loop spans 15 amino acids. Germline V gene sequence: CDR1 MNHEY, CDR2 SVGAGI.

The chain joins TRBV6-1 to TRBJ2-1, with no clear D. From germline, CDR1 is MNHNS and CDR2 SASEGT. Trimming pared 0 bases from V and 2 bases from J, leaving 8 bases between. CDR3 length: 15 residues. CDR3 residues: CASSEAWTTYNEQFF. The DNA of the CDR3 is TGTGCCAGCAGTGAAGCGTGGACCACCTACAATGAGCAGTTCTTC.

This clone was found once. The V and J genes are TRBV7-6 and TRBJ1-1; the match to TRBD1 covers 7 bases. The V segment lost 5 bases and the J segment 0 bases; nucleotides outside the gene matches: 6. The germline V gene encodes CDR1 SGHVS and CDR2 FNYEAQ. This CDR3 is built from 15 residues. The CDR3 nucleotides are TGTGCCAGCAGCCCGAAGGACAGGTTGAACACTGAAGCTTTCTTT. This gives the protein CASSPKDRLNTEAFF.

The chain links TRBV30 to TRBJ2-5; the D gene is possibly TRBD2 (5 bases). CDR1 GTSNPN and CDR2 SVGIG come from the germline V gene (reference sequence). Trimming cost V 5 bases and J 2 bases, with 12 bases left between them. CDR3 length equals 13 residues. The CDR3, as DNA: TGTGCCTGGGGGCCCGGACTTCAAGAGACCCAGTACTTC. Encoded protein: CAWGPGLQETQYF.

The chain recombines TRBV7-2 with TRBJ2-1, with 13 bases that match TRBD2. V lost 1 base and J lost 8; bases outside the gene matches: 11. This CDR3 region has 18 residues. Germline assignment: CDR1 SGHTA and CDR2 FQGNSA. CDR3 region: CASSLGVSGLAGVHEQFF. The CDR3 coding sequence is TGTGCCAGCAGCTTAGGGGTTTCAGGACTAGCGGGAGTCCATGAGCAGTTCTTC.

The V and J genes are TRBV5-1 and TRBJ2-3; D ambiguous. The CDR3 sequence is 12 residues long. The ends were cut back, 2 bases at V and 3 bases at J, with 4 bases in the middle. CDR1 is SGHRS and CDR2 is YFSETQ in the germline V gene. DNA of the CDR3: TGCGCCAGCAGCTTTCGGACAGATACGCAGTATTTT. Encoded protein: CASSFRTDTQYF.